The 15 T cell receptor beta chains below come from one sample, sequenced in a study of blood T cell repertoires in COVID-19. The data were produced by immunoSEQ multiplex PCR, yet TCRdb's version contains in-frame clones alone and is incomplete. The table has 270,000 or so clones, approximately 81% seen once. Material: peripheral blood. All receptors come from a woman aged 60 to 75 with active or convalescent COVID-19.

This chain connects TRBV9 to TRBJ2-1; D might be TRBD1 (5 bases). V was pared by 1 base and J by 4 bases, with 15 bases between. The CDR3 contains 16 residues. Germline loops: CDR1 SGDLS, CDR2 YYNGEE. CDR3 residues: CASSVSSVWTYNEQFF. For the CDR3, the DNA is TGTGCCAGCAGCGTAAGCAGCGTGTGGACATACAATGAGCAGTTCTTC.

V is TRBV6-2 or TRBV6-3 and J is TRBJ1-5; 10 nucleotides match TRBD1. The germline V gene encodes CDR1 MNHEY and CDR2 SVGEGT. The CDR3 consists of 17 residues. The V and J ends lost 6 bases and 2 bases, in that order; junction bases with no gene match: 10. The CDR3 reads CASSPSQTGGGNQPQHF. CDR3 in DNA: TGTGCCAGCAGCCCTTCCCAGACAGGGGGCGGCAATCAGCCCCAGCATTTT.

The chain joins TRBV11-2 to TRBJ1-1; unclear D gene. The CDR3 has 14 amino acids. V lost 6 bases and J lost 1, with 12 bases in between. Germline CDR1 is SGHAT and CDR2 is FQNNGV. This CDR3 reads CASSSQRGNTEAFF. The DNA for the CDR3 is TGTGCCAGCAGTTCCCAGCGGGGGAACACTGAAGCTTTCTTT.

The chain uses TRBV10-3 and TRBJ2-2; possible D gene TRBD2, 6 bases. The germline V and J ends were trimmed by 3 bases and 6 bases, with 17 bases remaining between them. This CDR3 is built from 16 residues. In germline, CDR1 is ENHRY, CDR2 SYGVKD. CDR3 amino acids: CAISEYGQGGPGELFF. CDR3 DNA sequence: TGTGCCATCAGTGAATATGGGCAGGGAGGTCCCGGGGAGCTGTTTTTT.

V and J are TRBV9 and TRBJ1-3, with D hard to call. The CDR3 covers 16 residues. The germline V and J ends were trimmed by 0 bases and 0 bases, with 10 bases remaining between them. Germline V gene sequence: CDR1 SGDLS, CDR2 YYNGEE. The CDR3 nucleotides are TGTGCCAGCAGCGTAGGAGGCGAGAGCTCTGGAAACACCATATATTTT. This codes for CASSVGGESSGNTIYF.

On this clone: This specimen includes other DNA sequences encoding the same CDR3. The chain recombines TRBV12-3 or TRBV12-4 with TRBJ1-1; the D is unclear. This CDR3 contains 13 residues. V was clipped by 6 bases and J by 0 bases, with 8 bases between them. The CDR3 sequence is CASSSTVNTEAFF. In DNA, the CDR3 is TGTGCCAGCAGCTCGACTGTGAACACTGAAGCTTTCTTT.

The rearrangement joins TRBV28 to TRBJ1-4; 8 bases are a match to TRBD1. CDR3 length: 14 residues. The ends lost 5 bases at V and 8 bases at J; junction bases unmatched: 7. Germline V gene sequence: CDR1 MDHEN, CDR2 SYDVKM. The CDR3 DNA reads TGTGCCAGCAGTCTCGGACAGGGAGTGGAAAAACTGTTTTTT. Encoded protein: CASSLGQGVEKLFF.

J is TRBJ2-1 and V is TRBV3-1 (or the pseudogene TRBV3-2); possibly TRBD1 for D (6 bases). The CDR3 runs 13 residues. V was shortened by 2 bases and J by 5 bases, with 7 bases between the two germline ends. Looked up from germline, CDR1 is LGHDT and CDR2 is YNNKEL (reference sequence). The CDR3 reads CASSQHRDNEQFF. CDR3 in DNA: TGTGCCAGCAGCCAACACAGGGACAATGAGCAGTTCTTC.

This rearrangement joins TRBV5-3 to TRBJ1-5; 9 nucleotides agree with TRBD1. TRBV5-3 is designated an ORF whose function remains uncertain. The CDR3 runs 21 residues. V trimming: 4 bases; J trimming: 0 bases; junction bases outside the gene matches: 20. Written as DNA, the CDR3 is TGTGCCAGAAGCCACCCGCGTTCTCCGGACAGGGGACCGGGTAGCAATCAGCCCCAGCATTTT. This codes for CARSHPRSPDRGPGSNQPQHF.

This chain joins TRBV4-1 and TRBJ1-5; D possibly corresponds to TRBD1 (6 bases). The CDR3 contains 15 residues. Trimming shortened V by 5 bases and J by 0 bases, and 11 bases separated the two germline ends. The germline gives CDR1 MGHRA, CDR2 YSYEKL. CDR3: CASSWEGGSNQPQHF. DNA of the CDR3: TGCGCCAGCAGCTGGGAGGGGGGTAGCAATCAGCCCCAGCATTTT.

Worth noting for this clone: A much larger clone lies one base from this, so it may be a read error. At the DNA level, this CDR3 is encoded by other sequences in the same sample as well. This chain links TRBV7-3 with TRBJ2-7; 9 nucleotides agree with TRBD1. Germline V CDR1 and CDR2: SGHTA, FQGTGA. After removal of 5 bases from V and 1 base from J, the junction contained 3 bases not matched to a gene. This CDR3 region has 14 residues. The CDR3 here is CASSPGTGSYEQYF. The CDR3 DNA reads TGTGCCAGCAGCCCCGGGACAGGGTCCTACGAGCAGTACTTC.

This clone was detected a few times. V usage is TRBV6-1 and J usage is TRBJ1-4; D is ambiguous. V was shortened by 5 bases and J by 0 bases, with 7 bases between the two germline ends. Germline loops: CDR1 MNHNS, CDR2 SASEGT. The CDR3 extends over 14 amino acids. The CDR3 region is CASSTGATNEKLFF. The CDR3 DNA is TGTGCCAGCAGTACGGGTGCAACTAATGAAAAACTGTTTTTT.

This clone appeared a single time. The chain carries TRBV9 and TRBJ2-5; the match to TRBD2 covers 11 bases. Germline V CDR1 and CDR2: SGDLS, YYNGEE. V gave up 3 bases and J gave up 1 base; unmatched junction bases: 8. The CDR3 totals 17 residues. The CDR3 bases are TGTGCCAGCAGCGATCCCACTAGCGGGGGTTCCCAAGAGACCCAGTACTTC. This translates into CASSDPTSGGSQETQYF.

The chain combines TRBV10-3 with TRBJ1-2, with 7 bases identical to TRBD1. The CDR3 is 15 residues long. The J segment lost 6 bases and the V segment lost 7 bases, leaving 14 bases of the junction unmatched. Per germline, CDR1 ENHRY and CDR2 SYGVKD. CDR3 nucleotides: TGTGCCATCACCCCCCGACAGGGTAACTCGGATGGCTACACCTTC. It yields the protein CAITPRQGNSDGYTF.

This clone was seen only once. The J gene is TRBJ1-4, the V gene TRBV15, with D perhaps TRBD1 (5 bases). Trimming took off 0 bases at V and 0 bases at J, with 8 bases between the two ends. The CDR3 is 16 residues long. CDR1 and CDR2 (germline): LNHNV, YYDKDF (reference sequence). The CDR3: CATSRDLGATNEKLFF. DNA of the CDR3: TGTGCCACCAGCAGAGATCTAGGGGCAACTAATGAAAAACTGTTTTTT. Together with reference TRBV15 and TRBJ1-4, the CDR3 gives the full variable domain: DAMVIQNPRYQVTQFGKPVTLSCSQTLNHNVMYWYQQKSSQAPKLLFHYYDKDFNNEADTPDNFQSRRPNTSFCFLDIRSPGLGDTAMYLCATSRDLGATNEKLFFGSGTQLSVL.